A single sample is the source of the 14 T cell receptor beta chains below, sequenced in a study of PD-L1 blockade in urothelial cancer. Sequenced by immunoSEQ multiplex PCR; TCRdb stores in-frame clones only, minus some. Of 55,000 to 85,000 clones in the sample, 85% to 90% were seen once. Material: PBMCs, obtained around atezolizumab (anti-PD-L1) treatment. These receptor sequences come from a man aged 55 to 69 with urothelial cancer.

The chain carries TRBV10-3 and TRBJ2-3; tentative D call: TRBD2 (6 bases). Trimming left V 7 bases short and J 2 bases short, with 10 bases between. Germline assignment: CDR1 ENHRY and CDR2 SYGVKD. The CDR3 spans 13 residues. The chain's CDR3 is CAITERVTDTQYF. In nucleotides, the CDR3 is TGTGCCATCACCGAGCGGGTCACAGATACGCAGTATTTT.

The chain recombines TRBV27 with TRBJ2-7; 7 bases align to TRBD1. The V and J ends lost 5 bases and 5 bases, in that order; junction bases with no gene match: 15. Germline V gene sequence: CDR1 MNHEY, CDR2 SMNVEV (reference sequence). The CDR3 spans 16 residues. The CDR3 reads CASSRKRQGRFNEQYF. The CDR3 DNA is TGTGCCAGCAGTCGGAAACGACAGGGTCGTTTTAACGAGCAGTACTTC.

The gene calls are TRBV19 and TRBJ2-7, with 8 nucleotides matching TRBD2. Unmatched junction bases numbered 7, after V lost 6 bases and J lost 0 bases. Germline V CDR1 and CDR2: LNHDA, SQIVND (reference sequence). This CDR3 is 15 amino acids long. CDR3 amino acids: CASRATAGVSYEQYF. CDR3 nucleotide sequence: TGTGCCAGTAGGGCCACAGCGGGGGTCTCCTACGAGCAGTACTTC.

For the CDR3, the DNA is TGTGCCAGCAGTTTAATTAATTATGGCTACACCTTC. Its translation: CASSLINYGYTF. The chain employs TRBV28 and TRBJ1-2; D uncertain. Germline CDR1 and CDR2: MDHEN and SYDVKM. V lost 2 bases and J 5 bases, leaving 6 bases between the germline ends. The CDR3 is 12 amino acids.

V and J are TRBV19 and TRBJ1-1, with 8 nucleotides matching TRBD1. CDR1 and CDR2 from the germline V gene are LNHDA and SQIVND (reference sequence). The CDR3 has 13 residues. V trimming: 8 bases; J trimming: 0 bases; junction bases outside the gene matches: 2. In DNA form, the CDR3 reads TGTGCCAGTTGGACAGGGCTGAACACTGAAGCTTTCTTT. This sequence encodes CASWTGLNTEAFF.

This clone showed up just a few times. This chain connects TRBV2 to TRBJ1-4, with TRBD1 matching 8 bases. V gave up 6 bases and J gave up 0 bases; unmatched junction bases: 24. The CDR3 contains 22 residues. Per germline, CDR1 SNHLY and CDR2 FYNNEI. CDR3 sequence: CASRKTGERLLGRFATNEKLFF. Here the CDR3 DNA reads TGTGCCAGCAGGAAGACAGGGGAGAGGTTGCTTGGGAGGTTTGCAACTAATGAAAAACTGTTTTTT.

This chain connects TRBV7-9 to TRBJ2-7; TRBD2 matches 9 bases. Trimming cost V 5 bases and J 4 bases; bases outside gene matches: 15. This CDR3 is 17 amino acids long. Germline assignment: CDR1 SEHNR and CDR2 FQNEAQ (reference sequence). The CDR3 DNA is TGTGCCAGCAGCCGAAACGAAGTCCTAGCGGGGCCATACGAGCAGTACTTC. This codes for CASSRNEVLAGPYEQYF.

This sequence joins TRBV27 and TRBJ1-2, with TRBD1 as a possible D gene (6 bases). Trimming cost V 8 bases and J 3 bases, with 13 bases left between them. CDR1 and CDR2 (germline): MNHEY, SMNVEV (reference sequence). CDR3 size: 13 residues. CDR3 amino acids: CASGVQGYYGYTF. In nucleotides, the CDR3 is TGTGCCAGCGGTGTACAGGGATACTATGGCTACACCTTC.

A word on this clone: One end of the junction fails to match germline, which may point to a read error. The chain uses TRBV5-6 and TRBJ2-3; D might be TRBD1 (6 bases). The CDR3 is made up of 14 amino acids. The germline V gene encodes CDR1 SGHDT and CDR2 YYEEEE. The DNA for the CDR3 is TGTGCCAGCACCTTGGGGGCTAGCACAGATACGCAGTATTTT. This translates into CASTLGASTDTQYF.

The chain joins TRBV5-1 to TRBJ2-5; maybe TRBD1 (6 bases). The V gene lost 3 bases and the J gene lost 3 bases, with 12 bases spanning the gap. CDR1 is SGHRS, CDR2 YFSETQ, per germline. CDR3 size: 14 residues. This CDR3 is CASSSQGIKETQYF. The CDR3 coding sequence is TGCGCCAGCAGCTCACAGGGAATTAAAGAGACCCAGTACTTC.

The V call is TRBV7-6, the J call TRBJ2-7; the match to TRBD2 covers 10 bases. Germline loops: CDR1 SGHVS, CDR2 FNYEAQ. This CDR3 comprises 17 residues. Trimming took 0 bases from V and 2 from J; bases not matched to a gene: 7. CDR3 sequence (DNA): TGTGCCAGCAGCTTAGCGGGCAGCGGGAGGGCCGCCTACGAGCAGTACTTC. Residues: CASSLAGSGRAAYEQYF.

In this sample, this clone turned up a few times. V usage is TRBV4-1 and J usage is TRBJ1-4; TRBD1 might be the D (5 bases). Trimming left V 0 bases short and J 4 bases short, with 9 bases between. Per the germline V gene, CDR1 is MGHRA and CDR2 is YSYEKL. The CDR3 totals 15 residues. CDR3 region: CASSQDRGNNEKLFF. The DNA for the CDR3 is TGCGCCAGCAGCCAAGATCGGGGGAATAATGAAAAACTGTTTTTT.

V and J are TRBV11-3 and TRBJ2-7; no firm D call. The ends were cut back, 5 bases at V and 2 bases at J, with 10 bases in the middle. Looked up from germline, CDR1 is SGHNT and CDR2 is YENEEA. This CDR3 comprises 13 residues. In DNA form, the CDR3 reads TGTGCCAGCAGCCGAGACAATACCTACGAGCAGTACTTC. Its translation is CASSRDNTYEQYF.

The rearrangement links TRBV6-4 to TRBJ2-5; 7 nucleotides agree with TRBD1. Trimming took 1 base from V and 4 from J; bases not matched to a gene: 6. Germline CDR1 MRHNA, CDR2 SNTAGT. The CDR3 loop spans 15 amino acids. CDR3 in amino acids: CASSDFDRVGETQYF. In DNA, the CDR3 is TGTGCCAGCAGTGACTTCGACAGGGTAGGAGAGACCCAGTACTTC.